This T cell receptor (beta chain) was obtained from a study of shared clonotypes between healthy human individuals. Positively selected for CCR7, the CD45RO-negative cells used as naive CD8 cells excluded terminally differentiated effector memory CD45RA+ cells. Only in-frame clones appear in the TCRdb table, and some are missing; sequencing was by immunoSEQ multiplex PCR. The sample holds over 750,000 clones, 96% seen once. Sequenced input: naive CD8+ T cells sorted from blood. The receptor was derived from a man aged 25 to 40 in good health.

The CDR3 reads CASSEGSGYGELFF. The DNA for the CDR3 is TGTGCCAGCAGTGAAGGGTCAGGGTACGGGGAGCTGTTTTTT. The chain combines TRBV6-1 with TRBJ2-2, with D perhaps TRBD1 (5 bases). The V gene lost 1 base and the J gene lost 7 bases, with 10 bases spanning the gap. CDR1 and CDR2 from the germline V gene are MNHNS and SASEGT. The CDR3 has 14 amino acids.